The 6 T cell receptor beta chains presented below share a single source sample, sequenced in a study of T cell responses to AZD1222 COVID-19 vaccine. Profiled with immunoSEQ multiplex PCR; TCRdb holds only in-frame clones, not every one. The table lists tens of thousands of clones, more than 75% of them singletons. The input for sequencing was peripheral blood, taken on day 0 of AZD1222 vaccination. The receptors here all came from an adult in good health.

The sample holds one count of this clone. This chain uses TRBV5-6 with TRBJ1-1; weak D call: TRBD1 (5 bases). V was pared by 1 base and J by 1 base, with 20 bases between. Germline values: CDR1 SGHDT, CDR2 YYEEEE. CDR3 length: 18 residues. CDR3 region: CASSLNRGPSIPNTEAFF. As DNA, the CDR3 is TGTGCCAGCAGCTTGAATCGGGGCCCGTCCATACCGAACACTGAAGCTTTCTTT.

V usage is TRBV9 and J usage is TRBJ2-1, with 9 positions matching TRBD2. J lost 3 bases, V lost 3 bases, and 1 base had no gene match. Germline CDR1 is SGDLS and CDR2 is YYNGEE. The CDR3 spans 14 residues. As DNA, the CDR3 is TGTGCCAGCAGCGAAGCGGGGGGCTACAATGAGCAGTTCTTC. Its translation is CASSEAGGYNEQFF.

The chain carries TRBV4-1 and TRBJ2-2; TRBD2 might be the D (5 bases). V was clipped by 0 bases and J by 3 bases, with 17 bases between them. Germline CDR1 is MGHRA and CDR2 is YSYEKL. The CDR3 contains 18 residues. The CDR3 nucleotides are TGCGCCAGCAGCCAAGAGGTACCGGTCCTAGCTCACACCGGGGAGCTGTTTTTT. It translates to CASSQEVPVLAHTGELFF.

Written as DNA, the CDR3 is TGCGCCACCAAGGACCGGACCACCACAGATACGCAGTATTTT. Translation gives CATKDRTTTDTQYF. This chain joins TRBV10-2 and TRBJ2-3; D ambiguous. CDR1 and CDR2 from the germline V gene are WSHSY and SAAADI. CDR3 size: 14 residues. Trimming removed 10 bases at V and 2 bases at J, with 16 bases between.

The chain couples TRBV30 to TRBJ2-5, with D possibly TRBD2 on 5 matching bases. The V end was cut by 0 bases, the J end by 5 bases, with 7 bases between. CDR1 and CDR2 from the germline V gene are GTSNPN and SVGIG (reference sequence). The CDR3 is 12 residues long. The CDR3 is CAWSVLEETQYF. The CDR3 coding sequence is TGTGCCTGGAGTGTACTAGAGGAGACCCAGTACTTC.

The chain employs TRBV9 and TRBJ1-5; 9 positions match TRBD1. The germline gives CDR1 SGDLS, CDR2 YYNGEE. V trimming: 4 bases; J trimming: 4 bases; junction bases outside the gene matches: 3. The CDR3 totals 14 residues. CDR3 sequence reads: CASSPGQGNQPQHF. CDR3 coding DNA: TGTGCCAGCAGCCCGGGACAGGGTAATCAGCCCCAGCATTTT.